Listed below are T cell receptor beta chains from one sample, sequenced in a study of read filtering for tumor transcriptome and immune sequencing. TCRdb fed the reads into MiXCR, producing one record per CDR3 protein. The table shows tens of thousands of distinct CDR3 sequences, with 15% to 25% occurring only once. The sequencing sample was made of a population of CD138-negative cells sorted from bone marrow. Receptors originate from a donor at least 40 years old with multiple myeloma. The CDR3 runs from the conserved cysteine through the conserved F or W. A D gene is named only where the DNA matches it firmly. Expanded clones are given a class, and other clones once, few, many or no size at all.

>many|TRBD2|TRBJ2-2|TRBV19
CASSIGLAGVFPGELFF
TGTGCCAGTAGTATTGGGCTAGCGGGAGTGTTCCCCGGGGAGCTGTTTTTT
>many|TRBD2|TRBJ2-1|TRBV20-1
CSARLGLADYNEQFF
TGCAGTGCTAGACTGGGACTAGCGGATTACAATGAGCAGTTCTTC
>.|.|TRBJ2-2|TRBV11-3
CASCRVSGASGELFF
TGTGCCAGCTGCCGTGTGTCGGGCGCGTCCGGGGAGTTGTTTTTT
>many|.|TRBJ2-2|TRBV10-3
CAIRNSTGELFF
TGTGCCATCAGGAATTCGACCGGGGAGCTGTTTTTT
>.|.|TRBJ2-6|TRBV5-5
CASIPGSSGANVLTF
TGTGCCAGCATCCCCGGGAGCTCTGGGGCCAACGTCCTGACTTTC
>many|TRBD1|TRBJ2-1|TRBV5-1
CASSQGESSYNEQFF
TGCGCCAGCAGCCAGGGGGAGAGCTCCTACAATGAGCAGTTCTTC
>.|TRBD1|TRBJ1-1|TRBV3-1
CASSPLTGGPEAFF
TGTGCCAGCAGCCCCCTGACAGGGGGCCCTGAGGCTTTCTTT
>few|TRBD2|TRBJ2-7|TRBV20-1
CSAREPQRAGVYEQYF
TGCAGTGCTAGAGAGCCCCAACGAGCGGGGGTCTACGAGCAGTACTTC
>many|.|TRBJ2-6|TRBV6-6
CASRSSGANVLTF
TGTGCCAGCAGGTCGTCTGGGGCCAACGTCCTGACTTTC
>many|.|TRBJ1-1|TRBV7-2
CASSRGVGQTEAFF
TGTGCCAGCAGCAGAGGAGTAGGTCAAACTGAAGCTTTCTTT
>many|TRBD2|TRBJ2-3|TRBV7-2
CASSLMGSGGPGAQYF
TGTGCCAGCAGCTTAATGGGCAGCGGGGGGCCAGGGGCGCAGTATTTT
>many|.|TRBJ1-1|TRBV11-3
CASSSEVWNAEAFF
TGTGCCAGCAGCTCAGAGGTCTGGAACGCTGAAGCTTTCTTT
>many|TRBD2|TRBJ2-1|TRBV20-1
CSAAPGSGDYNEQFF
TGCAGTGCTGCCCCAGGGAGCGGGGATTACAATGAGCAGTTCTTC
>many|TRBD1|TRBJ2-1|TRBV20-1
CSAMTGLSYNEQFF
TGCAGTGCTATGACAGGGCTTTCCTACAATGAGCAGTTCTTC
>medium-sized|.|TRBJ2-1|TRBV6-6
CASRRDLATYNEQFF
TGTGCCAGCAGGAGGGACCTGGCTACCTACAATGAGCAGTTCTTC
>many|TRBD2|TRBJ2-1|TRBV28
CASRIAGGLFF
TGTGCCAGCAGGATAGCGGGGGGGCTTTTCTTC
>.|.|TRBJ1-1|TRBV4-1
CASSQDIAGVVESFF
TGCGCCAGCAGCCAAGATATTGCAGGGGTGGTTGAATCTTTCTTT
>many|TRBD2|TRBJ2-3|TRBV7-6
CASSLEGRTSGSTDTQYF
TGTGCCAGCAGCCTGGAAGGGAGAACTAGCGGGAGCACAGATACGCAGTATTTT
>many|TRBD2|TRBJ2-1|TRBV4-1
CASSHAPTLAGYNEQFF
TGCGCCAGCAGCCATGCCCCAACGCTAGCGGGGTACAATGAGCAGTTCTTC
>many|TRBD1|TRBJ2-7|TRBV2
CASSGQGGEQYF
TGTGCCAGCAGTGGACAGGGGGGCGAGCAGTACTTC
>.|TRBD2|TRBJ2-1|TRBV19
CASSSTRLAGLISSNNEQFF
TGTGCCAGTAGTTCTACCAGGCTAGCGGGTCTAATCAGCTCCAACAATGAGCAGTTCTTC
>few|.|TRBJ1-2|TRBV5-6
CASSLQYGYTF
TGTGCCAGCAGCTTGCAGTATGGCTACACCTTC
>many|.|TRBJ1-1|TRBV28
CASSPQNTEAFF
TGTGCCAGCAGTCCACAGAACACTGAAGCTTTCTTT
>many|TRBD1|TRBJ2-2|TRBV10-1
CASRESTGESTGELFF
TGCGCCAGCAGGGAAAGTACAGGGGAGAGCACCGGGGAGCTGTTTTTT
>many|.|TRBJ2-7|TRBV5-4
CASSAGGISMGSEQYF
TGTGCCAGCAGTGCTGGGGGAATATCTATGGGTAGCGAGCAGTACTTC
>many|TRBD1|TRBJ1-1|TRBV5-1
CASSLGSGGAFF
TGCGCCAGCAGCTTGGGGTCAGGGGGAGCTTTCTTT
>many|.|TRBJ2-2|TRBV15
CATEEVDTGELFF
TGTGCCACCGAGGAAGTAGACACCGGGGAGCTGTTTTTT
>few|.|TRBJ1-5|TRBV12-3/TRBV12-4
CASSLDRNQPQHF
TGTGCCAGCAGTTTAGACAGAAATCAGCCCCAGCATTTT
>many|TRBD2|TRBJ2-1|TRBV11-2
CASSLRSGGGYNEQFF
TGTGCCAGCAGCTTGAGGAGCGGGGGGGGTTACAATGAGCAGTTCTTC
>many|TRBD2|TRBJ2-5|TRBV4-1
CASSQEGGGAMGTQYF
TGCGCCAGCAGCCAAGAAGGCGGGGGGGCAATGGGGACCCAGTACTTC
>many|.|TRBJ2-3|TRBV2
CASRLGGAGTDTQYF
TGTGCCAGCAGGTTGGGCGGGGCTGGCACAGATACGCAGTATTTT
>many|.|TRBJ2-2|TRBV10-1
CASQGGRNTGELFF
TGCGCCAGCCAGGGGGGGCGGAACACCGGGGAGCTGTTTTTT
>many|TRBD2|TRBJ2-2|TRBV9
CASSVVSGGPGITGELFF
TGTGCCAGCAGCGTAGTCAGCGGGGGCCCGGGGATCACCGGGGAGCTGTTTTTT
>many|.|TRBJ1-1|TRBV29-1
CSVDRENTEAFF
TGCAGCGTTGACAGGGAGAACACTGAAGCTTTCTTT
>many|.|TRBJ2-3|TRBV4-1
CASSHGGSSGTQYF
TGCGCCAGCAGCCATGGAGGGTCCTCCGGTACGCAGTATTTT
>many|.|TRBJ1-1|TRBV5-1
CASSIQENTEAFF
TGCGCCAGCAGCATACAGGAGAACACTGAAGCTTTCTTT
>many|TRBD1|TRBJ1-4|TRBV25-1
CASSPRDRNYEKLFF
TGTGCCAGCAGTCCCCGGGACAGGAATTATGAAAAACTGTTTTTT
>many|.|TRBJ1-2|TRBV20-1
CSAEGYTF
TGCAGTGCAGAGGGCTACACCTTC
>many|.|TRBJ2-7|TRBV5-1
CASSHGTASEQYF
TGCGCCAGCAGCCATGGGACGGCGAGCGAGCAGTACTTC
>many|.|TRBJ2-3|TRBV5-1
CASSHSPLSTDTQYF
TGCGCCAGCAGCCACAGTCCTCTTAGCACAGATACGCAGTATTTT
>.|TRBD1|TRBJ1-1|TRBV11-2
CASSQGASRANTEAFF
TGTGCCAGCAGCCAGGGGGCGAGCAGGGCTAACACTGAAGCTTTCTTT
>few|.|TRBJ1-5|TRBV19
CASSIGPGSQPQHF
TGTGCCAGTAGTATCGGGCCGGGAAGTCAGCCCCAGCATTTT
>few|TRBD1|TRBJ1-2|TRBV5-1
CASSNTGASTYGYTF
TGCGCCAGCAGCAACACAGGGGCGTCTACCTATGGCTACACCTTC
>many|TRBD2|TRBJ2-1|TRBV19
CASSGGPGNEQFF
TGTGCCAGTTCGGGGGGGCCGGGTAATGAGCAGTTCTTC
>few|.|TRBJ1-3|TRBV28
CASSFRPRGSGNTIYF
TGTGCCAGCAGTTTTAGGCCGCGAGGCTCTGGAAACACCATATATTTT
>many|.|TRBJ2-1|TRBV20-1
CSASLDEQFF
TGCAGTGCTAGCTTGGATGAGCAGTTCTTC
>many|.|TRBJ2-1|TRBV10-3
CASAGGSYNEQFF
TGTGCCTCGGCGGGCGGATCCTACAATGAGCAGTTCTTC
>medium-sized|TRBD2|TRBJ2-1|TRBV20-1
CSARKQGSGVYNEQFF
TGCAGTGCTAGAAAACAGGGTAGCGGGGTGTACAATGAGCAGTTCTTC
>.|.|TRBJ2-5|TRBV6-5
CASSSGGFLETQYF
TGTGCCAGCAGTTCCGGCGGGTTCCTAGAGACCCAGTACTTC
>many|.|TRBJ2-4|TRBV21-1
CASSKVDTLSKNIQYF
TGTGCCAGCAGCAAAGTGGACACGCTCTCCAAAAACATTCAGTACTTC
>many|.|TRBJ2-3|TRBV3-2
CASSHRGQSTDTQYF
TGTGCCAGCAGCCATAGAGGACAGAGCACAGATACGCAGTATTTT
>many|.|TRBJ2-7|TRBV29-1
CSVNLGLGEQYF
TGCAGCGTTAATCTGGGGTTAGGGGAGCAGTACTTC
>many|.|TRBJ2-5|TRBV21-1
CASSLDSPQETQYF
TGTGCCAGCAGCCTTGACAGTCCTCAAGAGACCCAGTACTTC
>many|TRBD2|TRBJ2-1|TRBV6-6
CASSPRTSGGVNNEQFF
TGTGCCAGCAGTCCGCGGACTAGCGGGGGGGTAAACAATGAGCAGTTCTTC
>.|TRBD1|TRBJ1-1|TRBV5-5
CVSSLGTGGTEAFF
TGTGTCAGCAGCTTAGGGACAGGGGGGACTGAAGCTTTCTTT